This T cell receptor beta chain stems from a study of regulatory T cells in long-lasting Graves disease. Whole-study context: Those with persistent Graves' disease had received antithyroid drugs for over 5 years with positive TSH receptor antibodies.

Germline loops: CDR1 DFQATT, CDR2 SNEGSKA (reference sequence). V lost 3 bases to trimming and J lost 2 bases; unmatched junction nucleotides: 6. CDR3 length equals 14 residues. The sample's time point: persistent/refractory GD, antithyroid drugs over 5 years with positive TRAb. From PBMCs, RNA was extracted and then used to make the TCR library. Construction of the TCR beta libraries employed iRepertoire HTBI primers in conjunction with Arm-PCR of CDR3 regions. TCRdb used MiXCR to reprocess the multiplex PCR reads, holding one entry per CDR3 protein. The table shows roughly 430,000 distinct CDR3 sequences, with around a fifth occurring only once. This clonotype was found once. Its antigen is not known. The study's findings and limits: Persistent patients shared some 2,900 public clonotypes among themselves. Newly diagnosed patients shared fewer, at more than 750.

V is TRBV20-1 and J is TRBJ2-5, with TRBD2 matching over 7 bases. This receptor was obtained from a female donor with Graves disease. The sequencing used peripheral blood mononuclear cells (PBMCs), collected when the disease was refractory, from a patient treated with antithyroid drugs. In DNA form, the CDR3 reads TGCAGTGCTAGTAAGAGCGGGGATCAAGAGACCCAGTACTTC. Residues: CSASKSGDQETQYF.